This T cell receptor (beta chain) comes out of a study of Graves' ophthalmopathy and Graves' hyperthyroidism. Amplification targeted the TCR beta CDR3 regions, with RNA transcripts as the source material. Amplification began with first-round RT-PCR using HTBI primers, then second-round multiplex PCR was performed. TCRdb re-analysed the multiplex PCR reads in MiXCR, keeping a single row per CDR3 protein. In the table there are about 180,000 distinct CDR3 sequences, over 35% of which are singletons. This CDR3 spans 17 amino acids. With 2 bases clipped from V and 4 bases from J, the junction kept 10 bases outside the gene matches. Clinical symptoms, serum thyroxine, TRAb, thyroid ultrasound and orbital computed tomography were relied on for diagnosis.

What was sequenced was peripheral blood. This rearrangement joins TRBV12-3 or TRBV12-4 to TRBJ2-7, with 11 bases fitting TRBD2. This receptor was obtained from a woman between 40 and 55 years old with Graves' ophthalmopathy. The CDR3 DNA reads as TGTGCCAGCAGTTTATTTAGTGGAGTAGCGGGAGGGTACGAGCAGTACTTC. Protein: CASSLFSGVAGGYEQYF.